This entry describes one T cell receptor beta chain. What it binds is not known. Some clones are missing from TCRdb's copy, which holds only in-frame ones; the method was immunoSEQ multiplex PCR. The sample shows 150,000 to 200,000 clones, approximately 90% of them seen only once. The germline gives CDR1 MNHNY, CDR2 SVGAGI (reference sequence). Trimming removed 6 bases at V and 5 bases at J, with 19 bases between. The CDR3 runs to 15 residues. This sample stems from a study of T cell responses to AZD1222 COVID-19 vaccine. Study outcomes and limitations: Baseline serology detected seropositivity in only six AZD1222 recipients.

The receptor's source is an adult in good health. The chain employs TRBV6-6 and TRBJ2-5; tentatively, D is TRBD2 (5 bases). This specimen was peripheral blood, taken on day 0 of AZD1222 vaccination. CDR3 residues: CASSMDATRGETQYF. The CDR3 DNA reads TGTGCCAGCAGCATGGATGCGACCCGAGGGGAGACCCAGTACTTC.